The 3 T cell receptor beta chains listed next were all sequenced from one sample in a study of T cells in Graves' hyperthyroidism and ophthalmopathy. RNA transcripts yielded amplified TCR beta CDR3 regions. TCR CDR3 underwent first-round RT-PCR with the HTBI primer set. TCRdb redid the calling of the multiplex PCR reads with MiXCR, one entry per CDR3 protein. The repertoire holds about 590,000 distinct CDR3 sequences, with around 16% as singletons. The sequencing sample was made of blood. Receptors were obtained from a woman aged 30 to 39 with Graves' hyperthyroidism.

The table lists this clonotype with a few counts. A much larger clonotype is one base distant, so this may be a read error. V usage is TRBV11-2 and J usage is TRBJ2-2, with D possibly being TRBD1 (5 bases). Germline loops: CDR1 SGHAT, CDR2 FQNNGV. The germline V and J ends were trimmed by 4 bases and 4 bases, with 10 bases remaining between them. The CDR3 is made up of 14 amino acids. This CDR3 is CASSYGRVTGELFF. In DNA form, the CDR3 reads TGTGCCAGCAGCTACGGCAGGGTCACCGGGGAGCTGTTTTTT.

This clonotype has a single count. The rearrangement uses TRBV2 and TRBJ2-1; 10 positions agree with TRBD2. The CDR3 sequence is 15 residues long. Trimming cost V 6 bases and J 4 bases; bases outside gene matches: 6. Germline V gene sequence: CDR1 SNHLY, CDR2 FYNNEI. In nucleotides, the CDR3 is TGTGCCAGCAGCACGGGACTAGCGCGGTACAATGAGCAGTTCTTC. It encodes CASSTGLARYNEQFF.

This clonotype showed up many times. The CDR3 sequence: CASSLWPGESRYNEQFF. The DNA for the CDR3 is TGTGCCAGCAGCTTATGGCCCGGGGAGTCGCGGTACAATGAGCAGTTCTTC. The gene calls are TRBV7-3 and TRBJ2-1, with TRBD2 as a possible D gene (5 bases). V was clipped by 2 bases and J by 4 bases, with 18 bases between them. This CDR3 comprises 17 residues. From germline, CDR1 is SGHTA and CDR2 FQGTGA.